The entry that follows covers one TCR beta chain sequence. What it recognizes is unknown. The data derive from a study of OX40 agonist ivuxolimab in advanced cancers. Study details: The mean age was approximately 60 years, ranging from 23 to 79, with 80% to 85% of participants male. Three patients got partial responses; one had hepatocellular carcinoma and two had cutaneous melanoma. Whole-study results and caveats: Relative to CD4+ cells, CD8+ T cells on average had more expanded clones.

The CDR3 sequence is 11 residues long. The germline V gene encodes CDR1 SGHRS and CDR2 YFSETQ. V was pared by 4 bases and J by 8 bases, with 7 bases between. Peripheral blood came from all dose cohorts at three timepoints. The data were produced by immunoSEQ multiplex PCR, yet TCRdb's version contains in-frame clones alone and is incomplete. The profile shows tens of thousands of clones, more than 80% of them singletons. This sequence originates from an adult with an advanced solid tumor such as melanoma, head and neck, liver or kidney cancer. V gene TRBV5-1 combines with J gene TRBJ2-1, with D perhaps matching TRBD2 (5 bases). The source material was CD4+ or CD8+ T cells sorted from blood, sampled in a trial of the OX40 agonist ivuxolimab. As DNA, the CDR3 is TGCGCCAGCAGCGCTAGCTATGAGCAGTTCTTC. Protein product: CASSASYEQFF.